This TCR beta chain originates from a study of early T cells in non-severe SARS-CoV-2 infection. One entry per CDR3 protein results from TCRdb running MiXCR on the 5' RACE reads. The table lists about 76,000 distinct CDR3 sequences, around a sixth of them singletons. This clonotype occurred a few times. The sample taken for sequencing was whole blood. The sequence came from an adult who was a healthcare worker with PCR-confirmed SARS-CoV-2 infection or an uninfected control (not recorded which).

In DNA form, the CDR3 reads TGTGCCAGCAGTTTCGGGCAGGGGGCTCGACAGCCCCAGCATTTT. Amino acids: CASSFGQGARQPQHF. The chain links TRBV12-3 or TRBV12-4 to TRBJ1-5, with 8 bases fitting TRBD1. V gave up 3 bases and J gave up 7 bases; unmatched junction bases: 8. CDR3 size: 15 residues.